This T cell receptor beta chain was identified in a study of early T cells in non-severe SARS-CoV-2 infection. TCRdb called the 5' RACE reads again in MiXCR, with one record for every CDR3 protein. The sample consists of over 55,000 distinct CDR3 sequences, around an eighth of them appearing once. The germline V and J ends were trimmed by 6 bases and 3 bases, with 14 bases remaining between them. In germline, CDR1 is LGHNT, CDR2 FRNRAP. The CDR3 spans 14 residues. Sequencing used whole blood, obtained at baseline. The origin of this receptor is an adult who was a healthcare worker with PCR-confirmed SARS-CoV-2 infection or an uninfected control (not recorded which). The rearrangement uses TRBV12-5 and TRBJ1-2, with a weak D call TRBD1 (5 bases). The CDR3 DNA is TGTGCTAGTGGGGGCAGGGAGGTTGACTATGGCTACACCTTC. It translates to CASGGREVDYGYTF.